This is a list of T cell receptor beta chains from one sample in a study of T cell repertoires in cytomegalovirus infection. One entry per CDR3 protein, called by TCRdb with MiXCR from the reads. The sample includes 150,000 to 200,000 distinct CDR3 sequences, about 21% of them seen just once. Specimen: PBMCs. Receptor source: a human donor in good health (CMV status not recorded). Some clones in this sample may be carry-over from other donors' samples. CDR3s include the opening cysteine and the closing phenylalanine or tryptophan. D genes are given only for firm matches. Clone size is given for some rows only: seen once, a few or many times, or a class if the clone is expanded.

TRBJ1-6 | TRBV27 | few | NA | CASSGLGSVSPLHF | TGTGCCAGCTCAGGACTTGGCTCGGTCTCACCCCTCCACTTT
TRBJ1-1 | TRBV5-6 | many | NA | CASSFRGGQTEAFF | TGTGCCAGCAGCTTTAGGGGGGGCCAAACTGAAGCTTTCTTT
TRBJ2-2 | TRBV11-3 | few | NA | CASPSESGELFF | TGTGCCAGCCCCTCGGAGTCCGGGGAGCTGTTTTTT
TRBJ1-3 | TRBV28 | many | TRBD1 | CASTLGLNRGSYNTIYF | TGTGCCAGCACCTTGGGCCTCAACAGGGGATCGTACAACACCATATATTTT
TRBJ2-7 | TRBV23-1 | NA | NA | CASSQNSGRPEFSYEQYF | TGCGCCAGCAGTCAAAATTCGGGAAGGCCCGAGTTCTCCTACGAGCAGTACTTC
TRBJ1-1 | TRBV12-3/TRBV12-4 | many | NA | CASRLRGRANWDTEAFF | TGTGCCAGCAGACTACGGGGACGTGCGAATTGGGACACTGAAGCTTTCTTT
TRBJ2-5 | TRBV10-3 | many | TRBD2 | CATGLAGGQETQYF | TGTGCCACGGGACTAGCGGGAGGCCAAGAGACCCAGTACTTC
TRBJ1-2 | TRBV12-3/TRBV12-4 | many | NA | CASTLGGVGGYTF | TGTGCCAGCACCCTGGGGGGCGTTGGTGGCTACACCTTC
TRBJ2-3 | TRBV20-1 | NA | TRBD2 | CSAQGLAGGPNFPDTQYF | TGCAGTGCCCAGGGACTAGCGGGGGGGCCGAATTTCCCAGATACGCAGTATTTT
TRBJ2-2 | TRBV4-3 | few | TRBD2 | CASSTLAGAHTGELFF | TGCGCCAGCAGCACCCTAGCGGGAGCCCACACCGGGGAGCTGTTTTTT
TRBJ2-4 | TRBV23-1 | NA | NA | CASTLPGPANIQYF | TGCGCCAGCACTCTACCCGGCCCAGCGAACATTCAGTACTTC
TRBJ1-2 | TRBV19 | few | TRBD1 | CASSRQGPRTYGYTF | TGTGCCAGTAGTAGACAGGGCCCCAGGACCTATGGCTACACCTTC
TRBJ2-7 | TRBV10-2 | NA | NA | CASSEPTWVEQYF | TGCGCCAGCAGTGAACCGACATGGGTCGAGCAGTACTTC
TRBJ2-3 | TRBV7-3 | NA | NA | CASSPRTGKGFDTQYF | TGTGCCAGCAGCCCGCGGACGGGTAAAGGATTTGATACGCAGTATTTT
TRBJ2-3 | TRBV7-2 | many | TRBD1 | CASSPTGARTDTQYF | TGTGCCAGCAGCCCTACAGGGGCCCGCACAGATACGCAGTATTTT
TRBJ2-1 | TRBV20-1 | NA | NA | CSAFRLVSSYNEQFF | TGCAGTGCCTTCCGACTGGTTAGCTCCTACAATGAGCAGTTCTTC
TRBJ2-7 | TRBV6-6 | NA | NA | CASSHFQGSGPYEQYF | TGTGCCAGCAGTCACTTCCAAGGGAGCGGCCCCTACGAGCAGTACTTC
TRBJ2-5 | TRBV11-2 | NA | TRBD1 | CASSFSAGQGGETQYF | TGTGCCAGCAGCTTTTCGGCGGGACAGGGCGGGGAGACCCAGTACTTC
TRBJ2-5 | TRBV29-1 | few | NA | CSVDLNPTGETQYF | TGCAGCGTTGATCTAAACCCGACTGGAGAGACCCAGTACTTC
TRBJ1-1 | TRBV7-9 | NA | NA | CASSSPTGQTDTEAFF | TGTGCCAGCAGCTCGCCCACGGGACAAACGGACACTGAAGCTTTCTTT
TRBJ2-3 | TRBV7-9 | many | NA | CASSPAPRPDTQYF | TGTGCCAGCAGCCCAGCCCCTAGGCCAGATACGCAGTATTTT
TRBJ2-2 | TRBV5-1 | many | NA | CASSPTRTGELFF | TGCGCCAGCAGCCCTACACGCACCGGGGAGCTGTTTTTT
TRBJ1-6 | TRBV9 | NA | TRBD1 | CDSSVAGTGNSPLHF | TGTGACAGCAGCGTAGCAGGGACAGGAAATTCACCCCTCCACTTT
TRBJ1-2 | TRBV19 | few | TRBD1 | CASRARPGTGVDYGYTF | TGTGCCAGTAGAGCCCGACCGGGGACAGGAGTGGACTATGGCTACACCTTC
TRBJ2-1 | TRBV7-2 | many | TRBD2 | CASIKGGEREDEQFF | TGTGCCAGCATCAAAGGGGGTGAGCGGGAGGACGAGCAGTTCTTC
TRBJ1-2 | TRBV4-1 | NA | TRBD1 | CASSPQQGARGYTF | TGCGCCAGCAGCCCGCAACAGGGGGCGCGCGGCTACACCTTC
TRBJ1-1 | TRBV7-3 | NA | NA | CASSLSGQGTEAFF | TGTGCCAGCAGCTTGTCGGGGCAGGGTACTGAAGCTTTCTTT
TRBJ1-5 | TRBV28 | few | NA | CASSLTGISNQPQHF | TGTGCCAGCAGTTTAACAGGGATTAGCAATCAGCCCCAGCATTTT
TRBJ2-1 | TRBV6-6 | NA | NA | CASSYRSGKTNEQFF | TGTGCCAGCAGTTATCGGTCGGGGAAAACGAATGAGCAGTTCTTC
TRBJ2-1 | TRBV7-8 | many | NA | CASSLMAFDYNEQFF | TGTGCCAGCAGCCTCATGGCCTTTGACTACAATGAGCAGTTCTTC
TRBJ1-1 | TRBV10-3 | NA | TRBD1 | CAIRRTGGNTEAFF | TGTGCCATCCGTCGGACAGGAGGTAACACTGAAGCTTTCTTT
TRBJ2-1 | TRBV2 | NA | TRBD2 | CASIRGTREGLNEQFF | TGTGCCAGCATCAGGGGGACGCGGGAGGGCCTAAATGAGCAGTTCTTC
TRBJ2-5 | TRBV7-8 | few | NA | CASSRALARGETQYF | TGTGCCAGCAGCCGCGCTCTAGCGAGGGGAGAGACCCAGTACTTC
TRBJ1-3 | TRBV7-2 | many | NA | CASSLRQGGGNTIYF | TGTGCCAGCAGCTTACGTCAGGGAGGGGGAAACACCATATATTTT
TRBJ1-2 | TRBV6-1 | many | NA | CASSSISGDNYGYTF | TGTGCCAGCAGTTCTATCTCGGGGGATAACTATGGCTACACCTTC
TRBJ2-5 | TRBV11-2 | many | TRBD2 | CASSRTSGAQETQYF | TGTGCCAGCAGCAGGACTAGCGGGGCCCAAGAGACCCAGTACTTC
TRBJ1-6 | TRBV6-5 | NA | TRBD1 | CASGDRDNSPLHF | TGTGCCAGCGGCGACAGGGATAATTCACCCCTCCACTTT
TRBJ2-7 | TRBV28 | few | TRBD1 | CASMGGTGLSYEQYF | TGTGCCAGCATGGGTGGGACAGGTCTCTCCTACGAGCAGTACTTC
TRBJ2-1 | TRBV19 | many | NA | CASTIGGDYNEQFF | TGTGCCAGTACCATCGGAGGGGACTACAATGAGCAGTTCTTC
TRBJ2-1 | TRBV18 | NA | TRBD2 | CASSPYVAGGGKEQFF | TGTGCCAGCTCACCATACGTAGCGGGCGGAGGCAAGGAGCAGTTCTTC
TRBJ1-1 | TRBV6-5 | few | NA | CASSSKGGEAFF | TGTGCCAGCAGTTCTAAGGGGGGTGAAGCTTTCTTT